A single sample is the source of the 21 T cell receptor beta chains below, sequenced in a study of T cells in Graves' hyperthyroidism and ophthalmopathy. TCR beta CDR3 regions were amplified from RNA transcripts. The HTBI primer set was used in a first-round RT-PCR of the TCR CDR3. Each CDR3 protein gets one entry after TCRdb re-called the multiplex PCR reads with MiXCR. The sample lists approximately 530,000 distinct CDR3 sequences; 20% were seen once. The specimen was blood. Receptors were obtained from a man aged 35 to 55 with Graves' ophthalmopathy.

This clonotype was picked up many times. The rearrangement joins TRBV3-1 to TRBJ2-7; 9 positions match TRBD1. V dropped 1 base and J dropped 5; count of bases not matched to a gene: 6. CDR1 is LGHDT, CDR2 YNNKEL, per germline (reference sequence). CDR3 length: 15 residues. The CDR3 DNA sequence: TGTGCCAGCAGCCAAGGGGGGACAGGGAGGCACGAGCAGTACTTC. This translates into CASSQGGTGRHEQYF.

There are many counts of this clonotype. CDR3 sequence reads: CSAASAGGQETQYF. CDR3 nucleotide sequence: TGCAGTGCTGCTTCAGCGGGGGGGCAAGAGACCCAGTACTTC. This chain joins TRBV20-1 and TRBJ2-5; TRBD2 matches 10 bases. The CDR3 runs to 14 residues. Germline V CDR1 and CDR2: DFQATT, SNEGSKA (reference sequence). J lost 2 bases, V lost 5 bases, and 5 bases had no gene match.

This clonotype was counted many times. The CDR3 region is CASNQVERYNEQFF. CDR3 DNA: TGTGCCAGCAACCAGGTAGAGCGGTACAATGAGCAGTTCTTC. J is TRBJ2-1 and V is TRBV12-3 or TRBV12-4, with TRBD2 as a possible D gene (5 bases). Trimming cost V 7 bases and J 4 bases, with 14 bases left between them. The CDR3 length is 14 residues.

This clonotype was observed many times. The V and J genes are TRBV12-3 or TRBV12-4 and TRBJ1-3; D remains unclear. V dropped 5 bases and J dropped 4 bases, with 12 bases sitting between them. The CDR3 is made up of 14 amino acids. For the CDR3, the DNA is TGTGCCAGCAGTCCCGTCAAAGTCGGAAACACCATATATTTT. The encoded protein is CASSPVKVGNTIYF.

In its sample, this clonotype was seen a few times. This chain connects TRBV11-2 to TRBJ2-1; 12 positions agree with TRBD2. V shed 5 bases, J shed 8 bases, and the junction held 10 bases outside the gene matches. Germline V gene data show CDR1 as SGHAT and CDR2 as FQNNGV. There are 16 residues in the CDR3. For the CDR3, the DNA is TGTGCCAGCAGCCCGACGACTAGCGGGAGAGGGCATGAGCAGTTCTTC. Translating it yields CASSPTTSGRGHEQFF.

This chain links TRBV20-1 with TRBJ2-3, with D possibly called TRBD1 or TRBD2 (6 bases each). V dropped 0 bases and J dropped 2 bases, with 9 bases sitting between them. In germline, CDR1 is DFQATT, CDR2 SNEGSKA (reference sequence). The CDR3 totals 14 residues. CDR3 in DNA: TGCAGTGCTAGAGATGGGGGGCCCACAGATACGCAGTATTTT. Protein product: CSARDGGPTDTQYF.

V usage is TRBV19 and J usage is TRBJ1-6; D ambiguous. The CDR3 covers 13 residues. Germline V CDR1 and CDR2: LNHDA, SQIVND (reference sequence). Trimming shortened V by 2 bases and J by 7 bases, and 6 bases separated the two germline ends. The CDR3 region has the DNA TGTGCCAGTAGTATAAGCTGGAATTCACCCCTCCACTTT. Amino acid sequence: CASSISWNSPLHF.

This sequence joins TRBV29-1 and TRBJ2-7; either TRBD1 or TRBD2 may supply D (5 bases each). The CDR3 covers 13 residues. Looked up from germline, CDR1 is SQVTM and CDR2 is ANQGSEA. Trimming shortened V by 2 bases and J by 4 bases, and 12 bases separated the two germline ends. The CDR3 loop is CSVESGGGYEQYF. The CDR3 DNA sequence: TGCAGCGTTGAATCAGGTGGGGGATACGAGCAGTACTTC.

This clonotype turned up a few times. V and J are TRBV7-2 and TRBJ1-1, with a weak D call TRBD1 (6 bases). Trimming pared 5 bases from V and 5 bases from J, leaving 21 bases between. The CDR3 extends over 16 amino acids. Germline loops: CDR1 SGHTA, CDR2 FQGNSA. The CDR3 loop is CASSDPQGGGGTEAFF. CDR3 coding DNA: TGTGCCAGCAGCGACCCCCAGGGAGGGGGAGGGACTGAAGCTTTCTTT.

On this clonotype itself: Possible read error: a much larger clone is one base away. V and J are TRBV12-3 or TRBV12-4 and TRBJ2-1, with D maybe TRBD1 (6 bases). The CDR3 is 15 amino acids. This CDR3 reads CASIVAGTPYNGQFF. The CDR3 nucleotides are TGTGCCAGCATCGTTGCCGGGACACCCTACAATGGGCAGTTCTTC.

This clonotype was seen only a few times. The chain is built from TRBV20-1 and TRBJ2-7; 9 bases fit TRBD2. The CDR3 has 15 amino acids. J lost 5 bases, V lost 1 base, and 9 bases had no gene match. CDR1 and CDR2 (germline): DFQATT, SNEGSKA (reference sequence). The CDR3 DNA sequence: TGCAGTGCTAGAGGGGGGCGGGGGGGCACCGACGAGCAGTACTTC. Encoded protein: CSARGGRGGTDEQYF.

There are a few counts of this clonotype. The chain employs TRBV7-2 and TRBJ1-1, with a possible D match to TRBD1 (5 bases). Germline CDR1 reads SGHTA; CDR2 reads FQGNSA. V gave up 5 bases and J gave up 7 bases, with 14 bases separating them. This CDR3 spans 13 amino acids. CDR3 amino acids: CASSIRQSSEAFF. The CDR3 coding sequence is TGTGCCAGCAGCATTAGACAGTCGAGTGAAGCTTTCTTT.

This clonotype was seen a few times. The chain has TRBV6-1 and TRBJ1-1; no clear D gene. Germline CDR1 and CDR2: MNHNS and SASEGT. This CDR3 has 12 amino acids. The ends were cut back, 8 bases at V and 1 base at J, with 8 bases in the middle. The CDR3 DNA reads TGTGCCAGCCTGACCTGGAACACTGAAGCTTTCTTT. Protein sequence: CASLTWNTEAFF.

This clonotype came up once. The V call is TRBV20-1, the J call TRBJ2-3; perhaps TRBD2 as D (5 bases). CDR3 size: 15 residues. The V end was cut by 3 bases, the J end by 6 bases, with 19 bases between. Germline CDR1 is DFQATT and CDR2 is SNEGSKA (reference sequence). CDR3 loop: CSASSAGRETDTQYF. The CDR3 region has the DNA TGCAGTGCTAGTTCGGCAGGTAGGGAGACGGATACGCAGTATTTT.

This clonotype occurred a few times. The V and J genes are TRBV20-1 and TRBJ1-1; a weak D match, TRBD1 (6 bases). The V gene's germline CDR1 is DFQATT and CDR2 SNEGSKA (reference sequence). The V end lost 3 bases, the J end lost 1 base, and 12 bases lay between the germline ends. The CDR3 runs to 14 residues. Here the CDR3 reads CSASPAGANTEAFF. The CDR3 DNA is TGCAGTGCTAGCCCCGCAGGGGCGAACACTGAAGCTTTCTTT.

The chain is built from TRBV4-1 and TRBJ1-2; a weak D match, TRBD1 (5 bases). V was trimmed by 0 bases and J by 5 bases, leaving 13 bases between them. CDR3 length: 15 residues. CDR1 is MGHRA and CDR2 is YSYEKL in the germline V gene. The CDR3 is CASSQDLTDPYGYTF. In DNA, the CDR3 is TGCGCCAGCAGCCAAGATTTGACAGACCCATATGGCTACACCTTC.

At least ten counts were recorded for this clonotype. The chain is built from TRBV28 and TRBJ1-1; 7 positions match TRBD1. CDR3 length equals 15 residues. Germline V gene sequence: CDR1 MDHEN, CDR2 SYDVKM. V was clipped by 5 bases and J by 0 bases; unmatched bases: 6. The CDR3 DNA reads TGTGCCAGCAGTGGTGACGGGACAGTGAACACTGAAGCTTTCTTT. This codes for CASSGDGTVNTEAFF.

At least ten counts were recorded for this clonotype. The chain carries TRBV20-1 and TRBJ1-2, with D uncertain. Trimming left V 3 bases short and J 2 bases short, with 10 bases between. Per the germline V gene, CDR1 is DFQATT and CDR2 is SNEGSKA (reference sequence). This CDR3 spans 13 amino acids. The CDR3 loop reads CSARASVNYGYTF. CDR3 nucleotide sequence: TGCAGTGCTAGGGCCAGTGTAAACTATGGCTACACCTTC.

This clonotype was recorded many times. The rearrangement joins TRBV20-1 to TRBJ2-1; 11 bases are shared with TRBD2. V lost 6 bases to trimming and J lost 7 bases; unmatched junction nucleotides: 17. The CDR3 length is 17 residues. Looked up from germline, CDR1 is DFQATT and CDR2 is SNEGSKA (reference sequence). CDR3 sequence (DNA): TGCAGTGCCCCCCGCCTAGCGGGAGGTTTGAGAAGGAATGAGCAGTTCTTC. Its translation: CSAPRLAGGLRRNEQFF.

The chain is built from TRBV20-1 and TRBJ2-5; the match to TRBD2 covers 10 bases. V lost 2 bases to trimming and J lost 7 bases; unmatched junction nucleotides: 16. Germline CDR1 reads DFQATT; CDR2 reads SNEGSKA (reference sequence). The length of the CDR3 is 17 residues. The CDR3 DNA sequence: TGCAGTGCTAGACTCCGGGAAGCGGGGGGGCGAGGCCTGACCCAGTACTTC. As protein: CSARLREAGGRGLTQYF.

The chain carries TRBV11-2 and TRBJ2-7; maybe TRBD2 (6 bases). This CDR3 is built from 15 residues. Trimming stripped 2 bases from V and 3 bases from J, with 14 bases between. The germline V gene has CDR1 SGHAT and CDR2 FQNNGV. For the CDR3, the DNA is TGTGCCAGCAGCTTAAGGTGGGGGGTTCACTACGAGCAGTACTTC. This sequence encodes CASSLRWGVHYEQYF.